The 3 T cell receptor beta chains in this list originate from one sample, sequenced in a study of blood T cell repertoires in COVID-19. TCRdb keeps only in-frame clones here, not all; method: immunoSEQ multiplex PCR. This sample has about 44,000 clones, with about 89% found just once. The sequencing sample was made of peripheral blood. All receptors derive from a man between 65 and 85 years old with active COVID-19.

This chain joins TRBV19 and TRBJ1-2; 7 bases match TRBD1. The germline CDR1 and CDR2 sequences are LNHDA and SQIVND (reference sequence). This CDR3 contains 15 residues. Trimming at V came to 2 bases and at J to 3 bases, leaving 6 bases not matched to a gene. DNA for the CDR3: TGTGCCAGTAGTATACACCGACAGGGAGACTATGGCTACACCTTC. It specifies CASSIHRQGDYGYTF.

The V call is TRBV6-4, the J call TRBJ1-5, with 9 nucleotides matching TRBD1. CDR3 length: 15 residues. The V and J ends lost 4 bases and 0 bases, in that order; junction bases with no gene match: 1. The germline CDR1 and CDR2 sequences are MRHNA and SNTAGT. CDR3 DNA sequence: TGTGCCAGCAGTGGGGACAGGGATAGCAATCAGCCCCAGCATTTT. The encoded protein is CASSGDRDSNQPQHF.

This clone was seen once. This sequence joins TRBV3-1 (or the pseudogene TRBV3-2) and TRBJ2-4, with D possibly being TRBD2 (5 bases). Germline lookup yields CDR1 LGHDT and CDR2 YNNKEL (reference sequence). The CDR3 has 13 residues. The germline V and J ends were trimmed by 2 bases and 7 bases, with 9 bases remaining between them. This chain's CDR3 is CASSQSGENIQYF. Written as DNA, the CDR3 is TGTGCCAGCAGCCAATCCGGGGAGAACATTCAGTACTTC.